A single sample is the source of the 4 T cell receptor beta chains below, sequenced in a study of radiotherapy plus CTLA-4 blockade in lung cancer. Measured with immunoSEQ multiplex PCR; TCRdb has only the in-frame clones, and not every one. The table includes around 37,000 clones, about four fifths detected once. The sequences come from peripheral blood, collected from a patient treated with radiotherapy plus ipilimumab. These receptors were collected from a human donor with non-small cell lung cancer that progressed on radiotherapy plus ipilimumab.

The chain has TRBV16 and TRBJ2-1; 9 bases match TRBD2. CDR3 size: 14 residues. After removal of 4 bases from V and 6 bases from J, the junction contained 4 bases not matched to a gene. In germline, CDR1 is KGHSY, CDR2 FQNENV. For the CDR3, the DNA is TGTGCCAGCAGCCGGCCGGGACTAGCCAATGAGCAGTTCTTC. Encoded protein: CASSRPGLANEQFF.

This chain links TRBV7-9 with TRBJ2-1; 10 bases agree with TRBD1. Germline V gene data show CDR1 as SEHNR and CDR2 as FQNEAQ (reference sequence). With V trimmed by 4 bases and J by 2 bases, 8 bases remained unmatched. The CDR3 length is 17 residues. This CDR3 is CASSSSGTGDPYNEQFF. CDR3 DNA: TGTGCCAGCAGCTCATCTGGGACAGGGGACCCCTACAATGAGCAGTTCTTC.

The chain employs TRBV28 and TRBJ2-6; no clear D gene. Trimming removed 3 bases at V and 0 bases at J, with 12 bases between. This CDR3 is 17 amino acids long. Germline V gives CDR1 MDHEN, CDR2 SYDVKM. CDR3 DNA: TGTGCCAGCAGTTTGTATAGAGTATCCTCTGGGGCCAACGTCCTGACTTTC. Translation gives CASSLYRVSSGANVLTF. Combining the CDR3 with reference TRBV28 and TRBJ2-6 gives the whole variable domain DVKVTQSSRYLVKRTGEKVFLECVQDMDHENMFWYRQDPGLGLRLIYFSYDVKMKEKGDIPEGYSVSREKKERFSLILESASTNQTSMYLCASSLYRVSSGANVLTFGAGSRLTVL.

V usage is TRBV30 and J usage is TRBJ2-1; D remains ambiguous. The CDR3 length is 15 residues. CDR1 and CDR2 (germline): GTSNPN, SVGIG (reference sequence). The V end lost 0 bases, the J end lost 0 bases, and 9 bases lay between the germline ends. The CDR3 nucleotides are TGTGCCTGGAGTGTACCGGGTGGCTCCTACAATGAGCAGTTCTTC. This gives the protein CAWSVPGGSYNEQFF.